The sequence of this T cell receptor (beta chain) was determined in a study of T cell responses to AZD1222 COVID-19 vaccine. Overall study results and limits: The peak T cell response came first, and repertoires were sampled only after it. Spike-specific TCR breadth and depth both grew after two AZD1222 doses. Spike-wide vaccine-associated CD4 TCRs dominated at 160-218 and 743-854.

Concerning this clone: Its target is not known.

TCRdb's table, derived via immunoSEQ multiplex PCR, lists solely in-frame clones and lacks some. Altogether more than 150,000 clones are present, roughly 90% being singletons, with the ten largest covering approximately 4.4%. V was shortened by 1 base and J by 0 bases, with 13 bases between the two germline ends. Germline CDR1 and CDR2: MDHEN and SYDVKM. CDR3 length: 16 amino acids. The V call is TRBV28, the J call TRBJ2-7; possibly TRBD2 for D (5 bases). Source: peripheral blood, taken on day 0 of AZD1222 vaccination. The sequence came from an adult in good health. This CDR3 is CASSLFSARGSYEQYF. The CDR3 DNA reads TGTGCCAGCAGTTTATTCTCAGCACGGGGCTCCTACGAGCAGTACTTC.